These T cell receptor beta chains were read from a single sample in a study of shared clonotypes between healthy human individuals. Data came from immunoSEQ multiplex PCR; TCRdb stores just in-frame clones and leaves some out. The table records about 980,000 clones, approximately 76% of them present only once. Sequencing input: memory CD4+ T cells sorted from blood. The source of these receptors is a man younger than 35 in good health. CDR3s include the opening cysteine and the closing phenylalanine or tryptophan. Fields, in order: clone size, V gene, J gene, D gene, CDR3 DNA, CDR3 protein. D genes are given only for firm matches. Clone size appears in some rows only: once, few, many, or a class for an expanded clone.

clone_size: -
v_call: TRBV18
j_call: TRBJ2-5
d_call: -
cdr3_nt: TGTGCCAGCTCCCGGTACCAAGAGACCCAGTACTTC
cdr3_aa: CASSRYQETQYF

clone_size: -
v_call: TRBV5-1
j_call: TRBJ1-6
d_call: -
cdr3_nt: TGCGCCAGCAGCGCCGAAACAGGGTCTAATTCACCCCTCCACTTT
cdr3_aa: CASSAETGSNSPLHF

clone_size: -
v_call: TRBV10-3
j_call: TRBJ2-2
d_call: -
cdr3_nt: TGTGCCATCAGTGAGAGAATCGCGAACACCGGGGAGCTGTTTTTT
cdr3_aa: CAISERIANTGELFF

clone_size: -
v_call: TRBV5-1
j_call: TRBJ1-1
d_call: -
cdr3_nt: TGCGCCAGCAGCCAAGGGGTGAACACTGAAGCTTTCTTT
cdr3_aa: CASSQGVNTEAFF

clone_size: -
v_call: TRBV15
j_call: TRBJ2-3
d_call: -
cdr3_nt: TGTGCCACCAGCAGAGGTTCGGTTTCTAGCACAGATACGCAGTATTTT
cdr3_aa: CATSRGSVSSTDTQYF

clone_size: -
v_call: TRBV4-1
j_call: TRBJ1-2
d_call: -
cdr3_nt: TGCGCCAGCAGCCAAGATGTTACAGCTACCTATGGCTACACCTTC
cdr3_aa: CASSQDVTATYGYTF

clone_size: -
v_call: TRBV6-6
j_call: TRBJ1-3
d_call: TRBD1
cdr3_nt: TGTGCCAGCAGTTTGGGACAGTCTTTAGGAAACACCATATATTTT
cdr3_aa: CASSLGQSLGNTIYF

clone_size: few
v_call: TRBV5-1
j_call: TRBJ2-3
d_call: -
cdr3_nt: TGCGCCAGCAGCTTCAAGGGAGGCACAGATACGCAGTATTTT
cdr3_aa: CASSFKGGTDTQYF

clone_size: -
v_call: TRBV28
j_call: TRBJ1-1
d_call: TRBD1
cdr3_nt: TGTGCCAGCAGACCCCCGAAGGGGGCGAACACTGAAGCTTTCTTT
cdr3_aa: CASRPPKGANTEAFF

clone_size: -
v_call: TRBV6-5
j_call: TRBJ1-6
d_call: -
cdr3_nt: TGTGCCAGCAGTTTCCGGGGGAATTCACCCCTCCACTTT
cdr3_aa: CASSFRGNSPLHF

clone_size: -
v_call: TRBV11-2
j_call: TRBJ1-2
d_call: -
cdr3_nt: TGTGCCAGCAGCTTATCGGTCAACTATGGCTACACCTTC
cdr3_aa: CASSLSVNYGYTF

clone_size: -
v_call: TRBV10-2
j_call: TRBJ2-1
d_call: -
cdr3_nt: TGCGCCAGCAGTGAGGCGGGCACCTACAATGAGCAGTTCTTC
cdr3_aa: CASSEAGTYNEQFF

clone_size: -
v_call: TRBV7-9
j_call: TRBJ2-2
d_call: -
cdr3_nt: TGTGCCAGCAGCTTAGGGGGACTCATCACCGGGGAGCTGTTTTTT
cdr3_aa: CASSLGGLITGELFF

clone_size: -
v_call: TRBV7-9
j_call: TRBJ1-2
d_call: TRBD1
cdr3_nt: TGTGCCAGCAGCCCCGATGTCCCTCAGGGGGGCTATGGCTACACCTTC
cdr3_aa: CASSPDVPQGGYGYTF

clone_size: once
v_call: TRBV9
j_call: TRBJ2-7
d_call: TRBD2
cdr3_nt: TGTGCCACACTTCGGGGGGGCAGCCTTGTTCCTAGCGGATCCTTCTACGAGCAGTACTTC
cdr3_aa: CATLRGGSLVPSGSFYEQYF

clone_size: -
v_call: TRBV7-2
j_call: TRBJ2-2
d_call: TRBD2
cdr3_nt: TGTGCCAGCAGCCCTACTAGCGGGACCGGGGAGCTGTTTTTT
cdr3_aa: CASSPTSGTGELFF

clone_size: -
v_call: TRBV5-4
j_call: TRBJ2-5
d_call: TRBD2
cdr3_nt: TGTGCCAGCAGCTTAGGTGGGAGGGATCAAGAGACCCAGTACTTC
cdr3_aa: CASSLGGRDQETQYF

clone_size: -
v_call: TRBV28
j_call: TRBJ1-1
d_call: -
cdr3_nt: TGTGCCAGCATAGGACCGCTCACTGAAGCTTTCTTT
cdr3_aa: CASIGPLTEAFF

clone_size: -
v_call: TRBV5-4
j_call: TRBJ2-7
d_call: TRBD2
cdr3_nt: TGTGCCAGCAGCGACGGACTAGCGGGAGCGCGGGAGCAGTACTTC
cdr3_aa: CASSDGLAGAREQYF

clone_size: -
v_call: TRBV2
j_call: TRBJ1-1
d_call: -
cdr3_nt: TGTGCCAGCGCCAGACAGGTCAACACTGAAGCTTTCTTT
cdr3_aa: CASARQVNTEAFF

clone_size: -
v_call: TRBV28
j_call: TRBJ1-4
d_call: TRBD1
cdr3_nt: TGTGCCAGCAGTCCATTAACCTCACAGGGGAGGCCTAATGAAAAACTGTTTTTT
cdr3_aa: CASSPLTSQGRPNEKLFF

clone_size: -
v_call: TRBV30
j_call: TRBJ1-6
d_call: -
cdr3_nt: TGTGCCTGGAGTGCCCCGGCCGCACCCCTCCACTTT
cdr3_aa: CAWSAPAAPLHF

clone_size: -
v_call: TRBV5-4
j_call: TRBJ2-5
d_call: -
cdr3_nt: TGTGCCAGCAGCTTGGACGGGGCCGGGGAGACCCAGTACTTC
cdr3_aa: CASSLDGAGETQYF

clone_size: -
v_call: TRBV29-1
j_call: TRBJ1-2
d_call: -
cdr3_nt: TGCAGCGTTGTAAGGTCCTCCGGGTCCTGTGGCTACACCTTC
cdr3_aa: CSVVRSSGSCGYTF

clone_size: once
v_call: TRBV6-1
j_call: TRBJ2-1
d_call: -
cdr3_nt: TGTGCCAGCACCTGGGGGGATGAGCAGTTCTTC
cdr3_aa: CASTWGDEQFF

clone_size: -
v_call: TRBV6-5
j_call: TRBJ1-1
d_call: -
cdr3_nt: TGTGCCAGCAGGAGGGGGATCCTCATGAACACTGAAGCTTTCTTT
cdr3_aa: CASRRGILMNTEAFF

clone_size: -
v_call: TRBV10-3
j_call: TRBJ1-1
d_call: TRBD1
cdr3_nt: TGTGCCATCAGCCCTGACAGGGCTGAAGCTTTCTTT
cdr3_aa: CAISPDRAEAFF

clone_size: -
v_call: TRBV5-4
j_call: TRBJ1-5
d_call: -
cdr3_nt: TGTGCCAGCAGCTTGGCTCCAGGAGAGACCAATCAGCCCCAGCATTTT
cdr3_aa: CASSLAPGETNQPQHF

clone_size: few
v_call: TRBV28
j_call: TRBJ1-2
d_call: TRBD1
cdr3_nt: TGTGCCAGCAGGCGAGCGGGACAGGGGGTAGATGGCTACACCTTC
cdr3_aa: CASRRAGQGVDGYTF

clone_size: few
v_call: TRBV6-1
j_call: TRBJ2-2
d_call: -
cdr3_nt: TGTGCCAGCAGTTTCCGGTCCGTTTCCACCGGGGAGCTGTTTTTT
cdr3_aa: CASSFRSVSTGELFF

clone_size: -
v_call: TRBV5-1
j_call: TRBJ2-1
d_call: TRBD2
cdr3_nt: TGCGCCAGCACCCCCGGGGGCGGGAGGGTATATGAGCAGTTCTTC
cdr3_aa: CASTPGGGRVYEQFF

clone_size: -
v_call: TRBV14
j_call: TRBJ2-1
d_call: TRBD2
cdr3_nt: TGTGCCAGCAAGCTAGCGGGAGATCACAATGAGCAGTTCTTC
cdr3_aa: CASKLAGDHNEQFF

clone_size: once
v_call: TRBV6-6
j_call: TRBJ2-7
d_call: TRBD2
cdr3_nt: TGTGCCAGCAACGAAGGACTAGCGGGAGTAGTGTACTTC
cdr3_aa: CASNEGLAGVVYF

clone_size: -
v_call: TRBV5-1
j_call: TRBJ2-5
d_call: -
cdr3_nt: TGCGCCAGCAGCCCCATATGGGACCTCCAAGAGACCCAGTACTTC
cdr3_aa: CASSPIWDLQETQYF

clone_size: -
v_call: TRBV6-1
j_call: TRBJ2-1
d_call: TRBD2
cdr3_nt: TGTGCCAGCAGTGAAAGGTTAGCGGGGGGGCTAATCCCCAAGGAGCAGTTCTTC
cdr3_aa: CASSERLAGGLIPKEQFF

clone_size: -
v_call: TRBV5-8
j_call: TRBJ1-5
d_call: -
cdr3_nt: TGTGCCAGCAGCTTTAAAACTCCCACGAGCAATCAGCCCCAGCATTTT
cdr3_aa: CASSFKTPTSNQPQHF

clone_size: -
v_call: TRBV7-8
j_call: TRBJ2-3
d_call: TRBD2
cdr3_nt: TGTGCCAGCAGCTTGTGGGGTACTAGCGGCACAGATACGCAGTATTTT
cdr3_aa: CASSLWGTSGTDTQYF

clone_size: -
v_call: TRBV28
j_call: TRBJ2-7
d_call: TRBD2
cdr3_nt: TGTGCCAGCAGTTTTAACGAGCGGGGGGGTCTCGGCGAGCAGTACTTC
cdr3_aa: CASSFNERGGLGEQYF

clone_size: -
v_call: TRBV7-2
j_call: TRBJ2-7
d_call: TRBD2
cdr3_nt: TGTGCCAGCACCCCCCAGGCACTAGCGGGGGCCTACGAGCAGTACTTC
cdr3_aa: CASTPQALAGAYEQYF

clone_size: -
v_call: TRBV7-9
j_call: TRBJ2-3
d_call: -
cdr3_nt: TGTGCCAGCAGCTTAGCTGGTTTT
cdr3_aa: CASSLAGF

clone_size: -
v_call: TRBV11-2
j_call: TRBJ2-2
d_call: -
cdr3_nt: TGTGCCAGCAGCTTTATCGGGGCAACCGGGGAGCTGTTTTTT
cdr3_aa: CASSFIGATGELFF

clone_size: many
v_call: TRBV1
j_call: TRBJ1-6
d_call: -
cdr3_nt: TGCACCAGCAGCCATCTGCGGGTGTCCAGTTCACCCCTCCACTTT
cdr3_aa: CTSSHLRVSSSPLHF

clone_size: -
v_call: TRBV9
j_call: TRBJ2-5
d_call: TRBD2
cdr3_nt: TGTGCCAGCAGCGGGGGCGGGAGGGCCAATGCGACCCAGTACTTC
cdr3_aa: CASSGGGRANATQYF

clone_size: -
v_call: TRBV2
j_call: TRBJ1-2
d_call: -
cdr3_nt: TGTGCCAGCAGTGAAGCAGGGGGAGAATATGGCTACACCTTC
cdr3_aa: CASSEAGGEYGYTF

clone_size: -
v_call: TRBV7-6
j_call: TRBJ2-5
d_call: -
cdr3_nt: TGTGCCAGCACGACCCGGGTCCGGCAAGAGACCCAGTACTTC
cdr3_aa: CASTTRVRQETQYF

clone_size: -
v_call: TRBV14
j_call: TRBJ2-7
d_call: TRBD2
cdr3_nt: TGTGCCAGCAGCCAAGGACGTCTGCGGGGGGGGAACTACGAGCAGTACTTC
cdr3_aa: CASSQGRLRGGNYEQYF

clone_size: -
v_call: TRBV6-1
j_call: TRBJ2-1
d_call: -
cdr3_nt: TGTGCCAGCAGTGAAGGATCCCTAGGCAGCTCCTACAATGAGCAGTTCTTC
cdr3_aa: CASSEGSLGSSYNEQFF

clone_size: -
v_call: TRBV6-1
j_call: TRBJ2-7
d_call: -
cdr3_nt: TGTGCCAGCAGTGACTACCTCTATATCGAGCAGTACTTC
cdr3_aa: CASSDYLYIEQYF

clone_size: -
v_call: TRBV7-2
j_call: TRBJ1-6
d_call: -
cdr3_nt: TGTGCCAGCAGCTTAGGCAGGTATCCGCCACCCCTCCACTTT
cdr3_aa: CASSLGRYPPPLHF

clone_size: -
v_call: TRBV7-9
j_call: TRBJ1-2
d_call: -
cdr3_nt: TGTGCCAGCAGCTTAGCTTTCGAGGGTGGCTACACCTTC
cdr3_aa: CASSLAFEGGYTF

clone_size: -
v_call: TRBV2
j_call: TRBJ1-3
d_call: -
cdr3_nt: TGTGCCAGCAGTGTGGCGCAATCGGGAAACACCATATATTTT
cdr3_aa: CASSVAQSGNTIYF

clone_size: -
v_call: TRBV5-3
j_call: TRBJ2-2
d_call: TRBD1
cdr3_nt: TGTGCCAGAAGACTACGGGACAGCCATTCGAACACCGGGGAGCTGTTTTTT
cdr3_aa: CARRLRDSHSNTGELFF

clone_size: once
v_call: TRBV11-2
j_call: TRBJ2-5
d_call: -
cdr3_nt: TGTGCCAGCAGCTTAGAGGGTACCACCCAAGAGACCCAGTACTTC
cdr3_aa: CASSLEGTTQETQYF

clone_size: -
v_call: TRBV6-6
j_call: TRBJ1-2
d_call: TRBD1
cdr3_nt: TGTGCCAGCAGACGACCGGGACAGGGGAGCGGCTACACCTTC
cdr3_aa: CASRRPGQGSGYTF

clone_size: -
v_call: TRBV5-1
j_call: TRBJ2-7
d_call: -
cdr3_nt: TGCGCCAGCACAGTGGGGACCAGACCTTACGAGCAGTACTTC
cdr3_aa: CASTVGTRPYEQYF

clone_size: -
v_call: TRBV5-1
j_call: TRBJ1-3
d_call: -
cdr3_nt: TGCGCCAGCAGCTTGACAGGGAACACCTTTGGAAACACCATATATTTT
cdr3_aa: CASSLTGNTFGNTIYF

clone_size: -
v_call: TRBV5-1
j_call: TRBJ1-3
d_call: TRBD1
cdr3_nt: TGCGCCAGCAGCTTAGAGGGGGCATCCTCTGGAAACACCATATATTTT
cdr3_aa: CASSLEGASSGNTIYF

clone_size: -
v_call: TRBV6-5
j_call: TRBJ2-6
d_call: -
cdr3_nt: TGTGCCAGCAAGCTGGGCACTGGGGCCAACGTCCTGACTTTC
cdr3_aa: CASKLGTGANVLTF

clone_size: -
v_call: TRBV9
j_call: TRBJ2-3
d_call: -
cdr3_nt: TGTGCCAGCGGAAAAATCGGGGCCCTCACAGATACGCAGTATTTT
cdr3_aa: CASGKIGALTDTQYF